This TCR beta chain was identified in a study of blood T cells in healthy people across ages (dated by TCRdb to between 2014 and 2017). General notes on the study: Template switching captured roughly one uniquely barcoded TCR beta cDNA molecule per two T cells in model experiments. To track age-related changes in TCR beta repertoire diversity, the study relied on deep sequencing normalized with unique cDNA molecular identifiers. Donors were grouped into four age groups: young (average about 15 years), middle-aged (around 39), aged (about 60) and long-lived (roughly 80). To avoid experimental bias, donors of different ages were spread randomly across the sequencing lanes. Two additional independent replicas of 1 million unique cDNA reads from the same blood draw were analyzed for two donors (one aged 18 to 30 and one aged 80 or older). Study-wide findings and limitations: Since profiling was done on bulk unsorted PBMCs, naive and antigen-experienced compartments could not be conclusively compared. Because donor CMV infection status was unknown, age-related changes in expanded clonotypes were potentially confounded. Estimates of total diversity from one million sequenced T cells were regarded as lower bounds and underestimates. Observed TCR beta diversity correlated strongly with the percentage of naive T cells measured by flow cytometry. The long-lived group showed more naive CD4+ T cells, fewer expanded clones and increased TCR diversity than the aged group, suggesting age selection. As age increased, observed TCR beta diversity per million T cells dropped in a roughly linear way, and a significant reduction was already evident by age 40.

Systemically healthy Caucasian individuals from Russia, some 36 in total and aged about 6 to 100 years, were included as donors. Roughly 9 milliliters of peripheral blood were drawn from each donor into EDTA-treated Vacutainer tubes. Ficoll-Paque density-gradient centrifugation was used to isolate PBMCs, with at least 6.5 million per sample. Trizol reagent was used to extract total RNA from the PBMCs, yielding at least 5 micrograms per sample. For every donor, an aliquot of PBMCs went through flow cytometry to measure the percentages of naive CD45RAhigh/CD27high T cells. To note about this clonotype: Which antigen it targets is not known. One base away there is no much larger clone; base qualities are not given.

The CDR3 goes from the cysteine to the phenylalanine over 16 residues. CDR3 DNA only is kept here, 48 bases in frame from base 1. Via the germline V gene, CDR1 is MDHEN and CDR2 SYDVKM. V and J are truncated by 5 bases and 4 bases respectively, leaving an intervening sequence of 15 bases. Library preparation employed 5' RACE. Instrument used: Illumina HiSeq 2500. A second PCR of about 6 to 11 cycles was performed with a sample-barcoded 5' primer and a J-beta primer mix. A template-switch 5' adaptor carrying 12 random nucleotides introduced a unique molecular identifier onto each TCR beta cDNA molecule. Each sample yielded at least 3 million CDR3-containing paired-end reads. First-strand cDNA synthesis was performed from all RNA using the Mint cDNA synthesis kit, with priming by a TRBC-specific oligonucleotide. After uracil-DNA glycosylase treatment, a first 18-cycle PCR used universal primers M1SS and BC2_uni_R on all cDNA. The study's processing was this. Each sample was normalized by randomly selecting 1 million high-quality reads, each carrying a distinct molecular identifier. Instead of being binned into consensus sequences, reads that shared molecular identifiers were thrown out. MiTCR, with a Q25 quality threshold and the strictest error-elimination algorithm, was used for CDR3 identification, clonotype clustering and error correction. A nonparametric unseen species model with Euler transformation was used to estimate lower-bound total TCR beta diversity. Using fastp at Q25 and MiXCR, TCRdb reprocessed the public reads and kept productive beta chains. For every CDR3 protein sequence, its rows merge into one entry that carries the most common genes and DNA. The V and J calls here are based on TCRdb, not the publication. A total of 650,000 to 800,000 distinct CDR3 sequences appear in this sample, 40% to 50% of them only once. The ten largest clones capture approximately 20% of the sample.

The sequencing sample was made of blood. The TCR comes from a man aged 55 to 70 in good health. Rearrangement joined TRBV28 to TRBJ2-6, with TRBD2 perhaps the D gene, on 6 matching bases. The DNA reads TGTGCCAGCAGTCCGATCGGGGGATCGGGGGCCAACGTCCTGACTTTC. The translation is CASSPIGGSGANVLTF.